Shown below are 3 T cell receptor beta chains from a single sample sequenced in a study of T cell changes during pregnancy in multiple sclerosis. Clones were read by immunoSEQ multiplex PCR, and TCRdb kept only the in-frame ones, dropping some. The sample holds tens of thousands of clones, around four fifths seen once. Specimen: CD4+ T cells from peripheral blood mononuclear cells, collected before pregnancy. The source is a female donor with multiple sclerosis, enrolled in a pregnancy study.

This rearrangement joins TRBV27 to TRBJ2-1, with 13 bases matching TRBD2. This CDR3 region has 14 residues. Trimming at V came to 6 bases and at J to 7 bases, leaving 3 bases not matched to a gene. Germline values: CDR1 MNHEY, CDR2 SMNVEV (reference sequence). The CDR3 here is CASRGGLAGNEQFF. The CDR3 DNA follows: TGTGCCAGCAGAGGGGGACTAGCGGGGAATGAGCAGTTCTTC.

V gene TRBV4-1 combines with J gene TRBJ2-7, with a possible D match to TRBD1 (5 bases). CDR1 and CDR2 from the germline V gene are MGHRA and YSYEKL. Trimming pared 0 bases from V and 6 bases from J, leaving 15 bases between. The CDR3 has 15 residues. The chain's CDR3 is CASSQDGNRRGEQYF. DNA of the CDR3: TGCGCCAGCAGCCAAGATGGAAACAGAAGGGGCGAGCAGTACTTC.

V usage is TRBV7-3 and J usage is TRBJ1-2; 7 nucleotides line up with TRBD1. CDR1 SGHTA and CDR2 FQGTGA come from the germline V gene. V lost 0 bases, J lost 5 bases, and 6 bases stayed unmatched. The CDR3 totals 15 residues. This CDR3 is CASSLTGGAGYGYTF. The CDR3 DNA reads TGTGCCAGCAGCTTAACAGGGGGCGCGGGTTATGGCTACACCTTC.